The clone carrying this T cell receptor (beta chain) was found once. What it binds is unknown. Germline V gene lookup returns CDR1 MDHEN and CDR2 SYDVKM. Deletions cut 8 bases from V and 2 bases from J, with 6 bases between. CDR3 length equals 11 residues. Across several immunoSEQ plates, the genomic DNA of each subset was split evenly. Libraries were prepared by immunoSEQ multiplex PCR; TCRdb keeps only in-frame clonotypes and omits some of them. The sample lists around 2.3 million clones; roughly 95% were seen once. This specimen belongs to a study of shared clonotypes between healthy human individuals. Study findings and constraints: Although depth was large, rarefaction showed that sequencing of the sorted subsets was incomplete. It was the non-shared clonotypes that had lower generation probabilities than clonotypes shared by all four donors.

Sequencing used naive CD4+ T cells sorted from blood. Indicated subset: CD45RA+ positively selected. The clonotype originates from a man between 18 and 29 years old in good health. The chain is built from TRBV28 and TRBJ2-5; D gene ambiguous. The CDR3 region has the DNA TGTGCCAGCTACGGGCAAGAGACCCAGTACTTC. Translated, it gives CASYGQETQYF.